One and the same sample provided the 25 T cell receptor beta chains below, sequenced in a study of CD8 T cells in Susac syndrome. RNA in amounts of about 0.5 to 1 ug was reverse transcribed with random hexamers. TCRdb itself ran the immunoSEQ multiplex PCR reads through MiXCR, one entry per CDR3 protein. The table shows about 190,000 distinct CDR3 sequences, with nearly 97% occurring only once. Specimen: CD4+ T cells from PBMCs. The receptor set was obtained from a human donor with Susac syndrome.

The V gene is TRBV4-1, the J gene TRBJ2-1; D remains unclear. Germline CDR1 and CDR2: MGHRA and YSYEKL. The V end lost 0 bases, the J end lost 6 bases, and 6 bases lay between the germline ends. The CDR3 is 13 residues long. This CDR3 is CASSQDNLNEQFF. For the CDR3, the DNA is TGCGCCAGCAGCCAAGATAACCTCAATGAGCAGTTCTTC.

This sequence joins TRBV30 and TRBJ2-5; D is possibly TRBD1 or TRBD2 (5 bases each). V shed 3 bases and J shed 7 bases, with 18 bases lying between them. CDR1 is GTSNPN, CDR2 SVGIG, per germline (reference sequence). CDR3 length: 14 amino acids. CDR3 in amino acids: CAWRPRGGVGTQYF. CDR3 nucleotides: TGTGCCTGGAGACCGCGTGGGGGAGTGGGGACCCAGTACTTC.

The chain links TRBV30 to TRBJ1-5, with D tentatively TRBD1 (6 bases). Germline-derived CDR1 and CDR2 are GTSNPN and SVGIG (reference sequence). The V and J ends lost 0 bases and 7 bases respectively, with 13 bases between them. This CDR3 comprises 14 residues. The CDR3 loop is CAWSVARGLQPQHF. The CDR3 DNA follows: TGTGCCTGGAGTGTCGCTCGGGGGCTGCAGCCCCAGCATTTT.

This rearrangement joins TRBV20-1 to TRBJ2-7; TRBD1 might be the D (5 bases). The CDR3 is made up of 12 amino acids. Germline CDR1 is DFQATT and CDR2 is SNEGSKA (reference sequence). Trimming took off 3 bases at V and 3 bases at J, with 9 bases between the two ends. The DNA for the CDR3 is TGCAGTGCTAGTTCAGGGATCTACGAGCAGTACTTC. As protein: CSASSGIYEQYF.

The gene calls are TRBV6-6 and TRBJ2-7; TRBD2 agrees at 9 bases. V gave up 0 bases and J gave up 0 bases; unmatched junction bases: 3. The CDR3 runs to 16 residues. Germline V CDR1 and CDR2: MNHNY, SVGAGI (reference sequence). This CDR3 reads CASSYSQRGASYEQYF. CDR3 bases: TGTGCCAGCAGTTACTCCCAGCGGGGGGCCTCCTACGAGCAGTACTTC.

This clonotype appeared once. The rearrangement joins TRBV20-1 to TRBJ2-3, with 7 bases matching TRBD2. V was pared by 6 bases and J by 2 bases, with 8 bases of the junction left unmatched. CDR3 length: 14 residues. The germline gives CDR1 DFQATT, CDR2 SNEGSKA (reference sequence). The CDR3 is CSAVGGGPTDTQYF. The CDR3 nucleotides are TGCAGTGCCGTGGGCGGGGGACCCACAGATACGCAGTATTTT.

The chain combines TRBV20-1 with TRBJ2-1, with 13 bases lining up with TRBD2. The CDR3 runs to 15 residues. In germline, CDR1 is DFQATT, CDR2 SNEGSKA (reference sequence). Losses at the gene ends were 4 bases for V and 7 bases for J; bases not matched to a gene: 7. CDR3 region: CSATLLAGGPNEQFF. CDR3 in DNA: TGCAGTGCTACCCTACTAGCGGGGGGGCCGAATGAGCAGTTCTTC.

The chain uses TRBV30 and TRBJ1-6; 10 nucleotides match TRBD1. Losses at the gene ends were 3 bases for V and 5 bases for J; bases not matched to a gene: 4. In germline, CDR1 is GTSNPN, CDR2 SVGIG (reference sequence). The CDR3 loop spans 15 amino acids. The CDR3 coding sequence is TGTGCCTGGAGCGCCGGGACAGGGGATAATTCACCCCTCCACTTT. Residues: CAWSAGTGDNSPLHF.

The chain links TRBV27 to TRBJ2-2; 7 bases line up with TRBD1. J was trimmed by 4 bases and V by 5 bases; bases with no gene match: 10. The length of the CDR3 is 16 residues. Germline CDR1 is MNHEY and CDR2 is SMNVEV (reference sequence). The DNA for the CDR3 is TGTGCCAGCAGTGCCCTACAGGGGACGAGCACCGGGGAGCTGTTTTTT. Translating gives CASSALQGTSTGELFF.

The V call is TRBV11-2, the J call TRBJ1-4; D is undetermined. The V gene lost 2 bases and the J gene lost 6 bases, with 7 bases spanning the gap. This CDR3 region has 13 residues. Looked up from germline, CDR1 is SGHAT and CDR2 is FQNNGV. The CDR3 sequence is CASSLLPDEKLFF. CDR3 nucleotide sequence: TGTGCCAGCAGCTTATTGCCAGATGAAAAACTGTTTTTT.

The rearrangement uses TRBV5-1 and TRBJ2-1; D not certain. The germline V gene has CDR1 SGHRS and CDR2 YFSETQ. V lost 4 bases to trimming and J lost 2 bases, with 10 bases between them. This CDR3 spans 14 amino acids. The CDR3 is CASSDLRAYNEQFF. CDR3 nucleotide sequence: TGCGCCAGCAGCGATCTTAGGGCCTACAATGAGCAGTTCTTC.

The V gene is TRBV5-1, the J gene TRBJ1-1; D may be TRBD1 (5 bases). Trimming stripped 4 bases from V and 6 bases from J, with 13 bases between. Germline-derived CDR1 and CDR2 are SGHRS and YFSETQ. CDR3 length equals 13 residues. The CDR3 DNA sequence: TGCGCCAGCAGCGTCCGGGACGGGGCTGAAGCTTTCTTT. Residues: CASSVRDGAEAFF.

This clonotype came up once. The chain has TRBV6-5 and TRBJ1-2, with 8 bases lining up with TRBD1. With V trimmed by 0 bases and J by 8 bases, 5 bases remained unmatched. Germline CDR1 is MNHEY and CDR2 is SVGAGI. This CDR3 is built from 14 residues. As DNA, the CDR3 is TGTGCCAGCAGTTACTCGCAGGGGGCGGGGGGCTACACCTTC. Amino acid sequence: CASSYSQGAGGYTF.

Only one count was recorded for this clonotype. V is TRBV30 and J is TRBJ1-5; D is perhaps TRBD1 (5 bases). This CDR3 comprises 15 residues. V lost 0 bases to trimming and J lost 3 bases, with 12 bases between them. Germline V CDR1 and CDR2: GTSNPN, SVGIG (reference sequence). The CDR3 nucleotides read TGTGCCTGGAGTGTACAGATTGGGACCAATCAGCCCCAGCATTTT. It is translated as CAWSVQIGTNQPQHF.

The chain employs TRBV7-2 and TRBJ2-7; no clear D gene. CDR3 length: 14 amino acids. With 1 base removed from V and 3 bases from J, the gap between germline ends came to 10 bases. CDR1 is SGHTA and CDR2 is FQGNSA in the germline V gene. CDR3 coding DNA: TGTGCCAGCAGCTTAGTACCGGGCAGCTACGAGCAGTACTTC. It translates to CASSLVPGSYEQYF.

This rearrangement joins TRBV10-3 to TRBJ1-1, with D unclear. Trimming took off 3 bases at V and 0 bases at J, with 5 bases between the two ends. There are 13 residues in the CDR3. CDR1 is ENHRY and CDR2 is SYGVKD in the germline V gene. The CDR3 region is CAISDALNTEAFF. The CDR3 DNA follows: TGTGCCATCAGTGATGCCTTGAACACTGAAGCTTTCTTT.

This sequence joins TRBV12-3 or TRBV12-4 and TRBJ2-5, with D maybe TRBD2 (6 bases). CDR3 length: 15 amino acids. V was cut by 6 bases and J by 1 base, with 15 bases left in between. CDR3 bases: TGTGCCAGCAGACCTCGCGGGAACCTCCAAGAGACCCAGTACTTC. Protein sequence: CASRPRGNLQETQYF.

The chain is built from TRBV19 and TRBJ2-7; TRBD1 or TRBD2 may be the D gene (5 bases each). CDR1 LNHDA and CDR2 SQIVND come from the germline V gene (reference sequence). V lost 3 bases and J 3 bases, leaving 12 bases between the germline ends. The CDR3 contains 14 residues. The CDR3, as DNA: TGTGCCAGTAGTATCGGGGACCCGCGCTACGAGCAGTACTTC. Translating it yields CASSIGDPRYEQYF.

V usage is TRBV5-1 and J usage is TRBJ2-7; D call uncertain. Trimming removed 0 bases at V and 4 bases at J, with 5 bases between. The CDR3 contains 12 residues. Germline CDR1 SGHRS, CDR2 YFSETQ. In nucleotides, the CDR3 is TGCGCCAGCAGCTTGGAACAGTACGAGCAGTACTTC. Its translation: CASSLEQYEQYF.

J is TRBJ2-7 and V is TRBV9; D gene unclear. V was pared by 0 bases and J by 3 bases, with 16 bases between. This CDR3 is built from 16 residues. The germline V gene encodes CDR1 SGDLS and CDR2 YYNGEE. Here the CDR3 reads CASSVARQFHDYEQYF. Here the CDR3 DNA reads TGTGCCAGCAGCGTAGCAAGGCAGTTCCATGACTACGAGCAGTACTTC.

The chain carries TRBV11-3 and TRBJ2-7; D ambiguous. Trimming removed 4 bases at V and 5 bases at J, with 6 bases between. Germline V lookup: CDR1 SGHNT, CDR2 YENEEA. The CDR3 consists of 11 residues. The CDR3 DNA sequence: TGTGCCAGCAGCTCCGGCCACGAGCAGTACTTC. Amino acids: CASSSGHEQYF. Complete variable domain (other parts from reference TRBV11-3 and TRBJ2-7): EAGVVQSPRYKIIEKKQPVAFWCNPISGHNTLYWYLQNLGQGPELLIRYENEEAVDDSQLPKDRFSAERLKGVDSTLKIQPAELGDSAVYLCASSSGHEQYFGPGTRLTVT.

The gene calls are TRBV27 and TRBJ2-7; D is unresolved. Trimming removed 6 bases at V and 4 bases at J, with 16 bases between. Germline V gene lookup returns CDR1 MNHEY and CDR2 SMNVEV (reference sequence). This CDR3 has 14 amino acids. CDR3: CASSPLKAGYEQYF. The DNA of the CDR3 is TGTGCCAGCAGCCCCCTAAAGGCTGGGTACGAGCAGTACTTC.

As concerns this clonotype: The junction departs from the called germline gene at one end, perhaps through a read error. The chain uses TRBV12-3 or TRBV12-4 and TRBJ1-6, with D hard to call. The CDR3 length is 15 residues. The chain's CDR3 is CASSFASSYNSPLHF. The CDR3, as DNA: TGTGCCAGCAGTTTCGCGAGCTCCTATAATTCTCCCCTCCACTTT.

Regarding this clonotype: A junction boundary mismatches the germline segment, possibly from a read error. V and J are TRBV29-1 and TRBJ1-2, with a weak D call TRBD1 (5 bases). CDR1 is SQVTM and CDR2 is ANQGSEA in the germline V gene. CDR3 length: 14 amino acids. The CDR3, as DNA: TGCAGCGTAGAAGACAGAGACTATGCTCTGGGCTACACCTTC. Protein: CSVEDRDYALGYTF.

The gene calls are TRBV6-1 and TRBJ2-5, with 12 bases fitting TRBD2. V lost 6 bases to trimming and J lost 5 bases; unmatched junction nucleotides: 13. The germline CDR1 and CDR2 sequences are MNHNS and SASEGT. The CDR3 length is 17 residues. The CDR3 region is CASSPGTSGSLGETQYF. The DNA of the CDR3 is TGTGCCAGCAGCCCCGGGACTAGCGGGTCCCTAGGGGAGACCCAGTACTTC.